This T cell receptor (beta chain) was sequenced during a study of cytomegalovirus exposure and HLA in healthy donors. With respect to this clone: What it binds is not known.

Study-wide results and limits: More clonal expansion characterized HLA-associated TCR beta chains than equally common others in a later analysis.

The PCR employed 60 Vbeta primers together with 13 Jbeta primers. Sequencing used immunoSEQ multiplex PCR; TCRdb keeps in-frame clones, though not all of them. The table records about 240,000 clones, about 81% of them present only once. The V gene's germline CDR1 is SGHAT and CDR2 FQNNGV. V dropped 5 bases and J dropped 6 bases, with 13 bases sitting between them. The CDR3 runs 13 residues. The sequencing sample was made of PBMCs. The chain combines TRBV11-2 with TRBJ1-1; D remains unclear. This TCR derives from a woman between 40 and 55 years old in good health and CMV-seropositive. CDR3 sequence: CASSLGLSAEAFF. The CDR3 DNA is TGTGCCAGCAGCCTAGGACTTAGCGCTGAAGCTTTCTTT.